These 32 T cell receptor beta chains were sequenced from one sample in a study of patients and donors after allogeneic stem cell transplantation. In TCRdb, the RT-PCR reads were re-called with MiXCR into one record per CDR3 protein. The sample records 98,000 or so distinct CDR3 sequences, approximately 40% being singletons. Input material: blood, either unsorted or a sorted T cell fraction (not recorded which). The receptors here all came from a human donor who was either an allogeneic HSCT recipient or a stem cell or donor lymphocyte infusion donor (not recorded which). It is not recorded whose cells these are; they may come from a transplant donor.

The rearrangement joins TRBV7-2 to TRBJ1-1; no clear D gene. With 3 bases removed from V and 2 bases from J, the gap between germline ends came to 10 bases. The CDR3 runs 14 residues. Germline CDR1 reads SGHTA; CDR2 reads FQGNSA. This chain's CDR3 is CASSFFGLNTEAFF. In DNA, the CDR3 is TGTGCCAGCAGCTTTTTTGGGCTTAACACTGAAGCTTTCTTT.

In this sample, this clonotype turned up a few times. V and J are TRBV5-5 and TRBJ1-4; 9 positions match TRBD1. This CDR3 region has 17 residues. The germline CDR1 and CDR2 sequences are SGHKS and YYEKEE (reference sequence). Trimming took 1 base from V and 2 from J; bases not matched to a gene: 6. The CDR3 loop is CASSLLGQGFTNEKLFF. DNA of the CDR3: TGTGCCAGCAGCTTGCTGGGACAGGGTTTCACTAATGAAAAACTGTTTTTT. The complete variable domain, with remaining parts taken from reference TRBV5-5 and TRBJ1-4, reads DAGVTQSPTHLIKTRGQQVTLRCSPISGHKSVSWYQQVLGQGPQFIFQYYEKEERGRGNFPDRFSARQFPNYSSELNVNALLLGDSALYLCASSLLGQGFTNEKLFFGSGTQLSVL.

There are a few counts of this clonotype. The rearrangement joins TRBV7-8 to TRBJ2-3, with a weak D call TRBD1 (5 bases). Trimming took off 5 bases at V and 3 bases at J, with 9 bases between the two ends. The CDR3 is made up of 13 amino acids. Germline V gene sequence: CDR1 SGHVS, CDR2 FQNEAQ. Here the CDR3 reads CASSGRQTDTQYF. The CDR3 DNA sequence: TGTGCCAGCAGCGGGCGACAGACAGATACGCAGTATTTT.

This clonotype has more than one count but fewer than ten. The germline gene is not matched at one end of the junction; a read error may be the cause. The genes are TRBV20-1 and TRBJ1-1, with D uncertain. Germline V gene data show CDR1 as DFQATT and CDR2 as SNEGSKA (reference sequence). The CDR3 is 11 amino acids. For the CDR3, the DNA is TGCAGTGCTTACAAGCGTATTGCACCCTCTTTT. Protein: CSAYKRIAPSF.

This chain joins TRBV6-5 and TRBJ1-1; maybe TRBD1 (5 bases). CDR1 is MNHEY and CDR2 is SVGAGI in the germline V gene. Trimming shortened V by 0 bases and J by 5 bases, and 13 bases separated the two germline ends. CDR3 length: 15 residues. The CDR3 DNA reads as TGTGCCAGCAGTTACTCGGCGGGGCGCGGGACTGAAGCTTTCTTT. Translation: CASSYSAGRGTEAFF.

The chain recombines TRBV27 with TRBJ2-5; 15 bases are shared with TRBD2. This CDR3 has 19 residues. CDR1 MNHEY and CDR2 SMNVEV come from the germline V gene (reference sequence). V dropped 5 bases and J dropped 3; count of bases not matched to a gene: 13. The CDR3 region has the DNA TGTGCCAGCAGTCACTCCTGGACTAGCGGGAGGGGTGGAAAAGAGACCCAGTACTTC. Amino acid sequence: CASSHSWTSGRGGKETQYF.

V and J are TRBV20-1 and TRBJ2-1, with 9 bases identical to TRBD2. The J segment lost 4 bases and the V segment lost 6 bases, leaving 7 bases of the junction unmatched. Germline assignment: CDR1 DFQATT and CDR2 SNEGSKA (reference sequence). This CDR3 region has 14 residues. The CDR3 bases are TGCAGTGCAACGACTAGCGGATATTACAATGAGCAGTTCTTC. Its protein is CSATTSGYYNEQFF.

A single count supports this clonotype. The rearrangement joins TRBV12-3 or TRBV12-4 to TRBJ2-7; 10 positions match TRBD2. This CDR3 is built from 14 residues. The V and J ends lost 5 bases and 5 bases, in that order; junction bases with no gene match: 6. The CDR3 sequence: CASSKAGGPNEQYF. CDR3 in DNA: TGTGCCAGCAGTAAAGCGGGAGGGCCTAACGAGCAGTACTTC.

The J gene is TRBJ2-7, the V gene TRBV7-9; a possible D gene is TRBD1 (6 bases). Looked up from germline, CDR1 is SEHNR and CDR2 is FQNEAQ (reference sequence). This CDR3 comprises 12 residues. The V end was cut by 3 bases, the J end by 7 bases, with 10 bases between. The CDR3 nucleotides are TGTGCCAGCAGCTTGGGGGCTAGGGAGCAGTACTTC. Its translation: CASSLGAREQYF.

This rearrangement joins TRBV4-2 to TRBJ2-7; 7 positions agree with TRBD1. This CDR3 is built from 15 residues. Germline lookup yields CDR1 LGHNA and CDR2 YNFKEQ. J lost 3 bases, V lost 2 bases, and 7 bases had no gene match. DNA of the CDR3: TGTGCCAGCAGCCAACCACAGGGGCCCAACTACGAGCAGTACTTC. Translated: CASSQPQGPNYEQYF.

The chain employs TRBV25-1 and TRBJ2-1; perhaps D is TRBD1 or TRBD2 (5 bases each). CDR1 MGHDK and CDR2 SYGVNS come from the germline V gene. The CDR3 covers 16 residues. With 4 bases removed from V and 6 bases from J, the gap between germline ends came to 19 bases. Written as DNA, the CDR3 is TGTGCCAGCAGTGCCAAACGGGACCTGACCCGCAATGAGCAGTTCTTC. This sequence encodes CASSAKRDLTRNEQFF. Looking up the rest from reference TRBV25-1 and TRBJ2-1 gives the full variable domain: EADIYQTPRYLVIGTGKKITLECSQTMGHDKMYWYQQDPGMELHLIHYSYGVNSTEKGDLSSESTVSRIRTEHFPLTLESARPSHTSQYLCASSAKRDLTRNEQFFGPGTRLTVL.

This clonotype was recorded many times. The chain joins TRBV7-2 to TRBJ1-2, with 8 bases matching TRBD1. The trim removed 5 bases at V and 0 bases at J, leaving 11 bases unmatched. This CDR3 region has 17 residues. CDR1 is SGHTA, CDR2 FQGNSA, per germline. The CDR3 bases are TGTGCCAGCAGCCCTTACCCGGGACAGGATGCTAACTATGGCTACACCTTC. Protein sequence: CASSPYPGQDANYGYTF.

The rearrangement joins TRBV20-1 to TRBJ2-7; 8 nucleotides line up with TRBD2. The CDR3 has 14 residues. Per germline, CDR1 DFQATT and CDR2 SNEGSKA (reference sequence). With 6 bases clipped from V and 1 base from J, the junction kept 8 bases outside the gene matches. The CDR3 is CSASSGKGSYEQYF. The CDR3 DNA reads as TGCAGTGCCAGTAGCGGGAAGGGATCCTACGAGCAGTACTTC.

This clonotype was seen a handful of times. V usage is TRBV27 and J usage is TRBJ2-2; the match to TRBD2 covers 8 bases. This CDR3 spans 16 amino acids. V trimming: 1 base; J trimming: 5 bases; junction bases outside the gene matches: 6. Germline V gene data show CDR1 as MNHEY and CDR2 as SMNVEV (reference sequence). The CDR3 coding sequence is TGTGCCAGCAGTTTATTCTCGGGAGGGCGAACCGGGGAGCTGTTTTTT. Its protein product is CASSLFSGGRTGELFF.

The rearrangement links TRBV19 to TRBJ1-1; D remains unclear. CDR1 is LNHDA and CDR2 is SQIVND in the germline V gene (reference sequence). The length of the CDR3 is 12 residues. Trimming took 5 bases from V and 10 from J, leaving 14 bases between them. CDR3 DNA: TGTGCCAGTAGTCCGGCCTCCCGGGGAGCTTTCTTT. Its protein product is CASSPASRGAFF.

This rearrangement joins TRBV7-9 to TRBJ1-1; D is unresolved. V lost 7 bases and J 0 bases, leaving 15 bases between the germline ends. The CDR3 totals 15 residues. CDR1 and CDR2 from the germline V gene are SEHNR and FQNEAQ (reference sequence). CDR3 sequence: CASTSGGGVNTEAFF. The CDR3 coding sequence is TGTGCCAGCACCTCAGGAGGCGGTGTGAACACTGAAGCTTTCTTT.

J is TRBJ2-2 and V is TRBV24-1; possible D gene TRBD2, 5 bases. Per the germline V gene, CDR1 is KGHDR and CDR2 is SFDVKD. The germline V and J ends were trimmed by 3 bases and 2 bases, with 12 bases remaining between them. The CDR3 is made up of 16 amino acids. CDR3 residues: CATSDPRTGNTGELFF. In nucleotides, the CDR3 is TGTGCCACCAGTGATCCCCGGACGGGAAACACCGGGGAGCTGTTTTTT.

The DNA for the CDR3 is TGTGCCAGCAGCCAAGACTATGGCCTATCGGAGCAGTACTTC. It yields the protein CASSQDYGLSEQYF. The chain joins TRBV4-2 to TRBJ2-7; unclear D gene. Germline loops: CDR1 LGHNA, CDR2 YNFKEQ. Trimming stripped 0 bases from V and 7 bases from J, with 13 bases between. This CDR3 has 14 residues.

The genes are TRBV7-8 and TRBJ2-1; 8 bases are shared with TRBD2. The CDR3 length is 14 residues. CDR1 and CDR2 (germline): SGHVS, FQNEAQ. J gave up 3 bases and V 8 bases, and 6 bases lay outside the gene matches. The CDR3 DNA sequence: TGTGCCAGCTCCACTAGCGGCTTCTACAATGAGCAGTTCTTC. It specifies CASSTSGFYNEQFF.

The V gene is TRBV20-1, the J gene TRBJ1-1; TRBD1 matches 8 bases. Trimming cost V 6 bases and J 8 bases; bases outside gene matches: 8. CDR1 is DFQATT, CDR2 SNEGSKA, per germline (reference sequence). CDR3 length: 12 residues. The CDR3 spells CSATPNRGEAFF. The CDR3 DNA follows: TGCAGTGCCACCCCCAACAGGGGGGAAGCTTTCTTT.

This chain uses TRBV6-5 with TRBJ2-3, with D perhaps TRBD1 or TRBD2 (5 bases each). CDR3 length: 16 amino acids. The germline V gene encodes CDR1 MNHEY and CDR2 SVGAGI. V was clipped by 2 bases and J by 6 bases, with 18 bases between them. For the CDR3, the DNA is TGTGCCAGCAGTTACGTCCTCCGGGGCCCAAAGGATACGCAGTATTTT. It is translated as CASSYVLRGPKDTQYF.

CDR3 nucleotide sequence: TGTGCCAGCAGTTTGGCGCCGGCTCTTAACATTCAGTACTTC. It translates to CASSLAPALNIQYF. The chain is built from TRBV12-3 or TRBV12-4 and TRBJ2-4; D not certain. The CDR3 has 14 residues. Trimming shortened V by 3 bases and J by 7 bases, and 13 bases separated the two germline ends.

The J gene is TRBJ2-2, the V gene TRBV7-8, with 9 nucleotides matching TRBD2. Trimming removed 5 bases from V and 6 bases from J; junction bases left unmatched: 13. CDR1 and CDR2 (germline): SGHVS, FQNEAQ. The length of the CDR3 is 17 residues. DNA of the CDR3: TGTGCCAGCAGCCCTCGGACTAGCGCCCTTTCAGCCGGGGAGCTGTTTTTT. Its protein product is CASSPRTSALSAGELFF.

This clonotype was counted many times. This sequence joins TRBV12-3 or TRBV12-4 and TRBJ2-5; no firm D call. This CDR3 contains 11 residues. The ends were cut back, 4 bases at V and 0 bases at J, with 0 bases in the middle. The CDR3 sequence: CASSYQETQYF. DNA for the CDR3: TGTGCCAGCAGTTACCAAGAGACCCAGTACTTC.

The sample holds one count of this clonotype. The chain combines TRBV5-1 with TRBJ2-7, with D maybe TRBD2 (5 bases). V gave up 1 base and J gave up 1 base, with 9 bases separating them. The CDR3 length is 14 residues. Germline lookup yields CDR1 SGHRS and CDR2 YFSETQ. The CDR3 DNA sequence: TGCGCCAGCAGCTTGTGGACTCGTTCCTACGAGCAGTACTTC. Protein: CASSLWTRSYEQYF.

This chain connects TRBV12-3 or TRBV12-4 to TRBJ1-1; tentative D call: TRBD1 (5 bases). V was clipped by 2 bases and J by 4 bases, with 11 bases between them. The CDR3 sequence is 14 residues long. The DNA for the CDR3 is TGTGCCAGCAGTTTATATGGGGGAGGCACTGAAGCTTTCTTT. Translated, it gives CASSLYGGGTEAFF.

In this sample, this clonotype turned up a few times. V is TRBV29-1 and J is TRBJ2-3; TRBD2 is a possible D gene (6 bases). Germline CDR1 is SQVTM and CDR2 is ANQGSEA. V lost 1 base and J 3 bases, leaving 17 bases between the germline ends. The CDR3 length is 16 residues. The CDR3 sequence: CSVEGEPSARTDTQYF. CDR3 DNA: TGCAGCGTTGAAGGGGAGCCTAGCGCTCGGACAGATACGCAGTATTTT.

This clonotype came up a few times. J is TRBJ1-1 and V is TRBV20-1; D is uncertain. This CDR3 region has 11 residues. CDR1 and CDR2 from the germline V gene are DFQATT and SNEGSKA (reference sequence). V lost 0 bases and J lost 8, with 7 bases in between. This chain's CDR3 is CSARDQQEAFF. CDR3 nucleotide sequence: TGCAGTGCTAGAGATCAACAGGAAGCTTTCTTT.

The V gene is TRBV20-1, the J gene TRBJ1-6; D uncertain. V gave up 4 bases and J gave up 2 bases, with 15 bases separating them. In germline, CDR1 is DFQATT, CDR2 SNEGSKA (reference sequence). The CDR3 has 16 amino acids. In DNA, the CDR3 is TGCAGTGCTAATCCGGCAGCCCTGGCCTATAATTCACCCCTCCACTTT. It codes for CSANPAALAYNSPLHF.

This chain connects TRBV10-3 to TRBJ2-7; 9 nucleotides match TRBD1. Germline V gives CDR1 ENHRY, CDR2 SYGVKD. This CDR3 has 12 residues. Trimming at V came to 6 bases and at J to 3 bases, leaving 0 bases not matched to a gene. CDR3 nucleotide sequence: TGTGCCATCAGGGACAGGGGCTACGAGCAGTACTTC. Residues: CAIRDRGYEQYF.

CDR3 DNA: TGTGCCAGCAGTCCGGGACTCTTAAGCTCCTACAATGAGCAGTTCTTC. It encodes CASSPGLLSSYNEQFF. This chain links TRBV12-3 or TRBV12-4 with TRBJ2-1, with D possibly TRBD2 on 6 matching bases. V gave up 5 bases and J gave up 0 bases, with 14 bases separating them. The CDR3 sequence is 16 residues long.

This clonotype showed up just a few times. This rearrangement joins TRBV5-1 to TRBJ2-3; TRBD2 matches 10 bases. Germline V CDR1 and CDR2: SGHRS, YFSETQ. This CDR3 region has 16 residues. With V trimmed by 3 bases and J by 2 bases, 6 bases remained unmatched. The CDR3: CASSSLLAGSTDTQYF. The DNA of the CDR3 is TGCGCCAGCAGCTCGTTACTAGCGGGATCCACAGATACGCAGTATTTT. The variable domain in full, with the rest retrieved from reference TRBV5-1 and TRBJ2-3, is KAGVTQTPRYLIKTRGQQVTLSCSPISGHRSVSWYQQTPGQGLQFLFEYFSETQRNKGNFPGRFSGRQFSNSRSEMNVSTLELGDSALYLCASSSLLAGSTDTQYFGPGTRLTVL.